The 4 T cell receptor beta chains given below trace back to one sample, sequenced in a study of T cells after yellow fever vaccination. TCRdb reprocessed the 5' RACE reads via MiXCR and lists one record per CDR3 protein. The sample shows 350,000 to 450,000 distinct CDR3 sequences, roughly a sixth of them seen only once. Sample: PBMCs, taken before the yellow fever booster vaccination. These receptors all come from a man between 18 and 35 years old who received the YFV17D yellow fever vaccine.

V usage is TRBV14 and J usage is TRBJ2-3; perhaps TRBD1 as D (6 bases). V lost 4 bases to trimming and J lost 6 bases, with 20 bases between them. The CDR3 spans 16 residues. Per the germline V gene, CDR1 is SGHDN and CDR2 is FVKESK. CDR3 sequence: CASSPAPDSLWDTQYF. CDR3 in DNA: TGTGCCAGCAGCCCCGCCCCGGACAGCTTATGGGATACGCAGTATTTT.

The chain recombines TRBV18 with TRBJ2-7; D is possibly TRBD1 (6 bases). The V gene's germline CDR1 is KGHSH and CDR2 LQKENI. This CDR3 contains 14 residues. Trimming removed 4 bases from V and 4 bases from J, with 14 bases in between. The CDR3 loop reads CASSRRDNSYEQYF. CDR3 nucleotide sequence: TGTGCCAGCTCACGACGGGACAACTCGTACGAGCAGTACTTC.

J is TRBJ2-3 and V is TRBV2; 10 bases are a match to TRBD1. Germline V gene data show CDR1 as SNHLY and CDR2 as FYNNEI. V gave up 8 bases and J gave up 6 bases; unmatched junction bases: 8. The CDR3 totals 14 residues. Here the CDR3 DNA reads TGTGCCAGCGCCCGGGACAGGGGCCCCGATACGCAGTATTTT. Protein product: CASARDRGPDTQYF.

This clonotype was seen only a few times. The rearrangement uses TRBV7-9 and TRBJ1-2, with D unresolved. Germline assignment: CDR1 SEHNR and CDR2 FQNEAQ (reference sequence). There are 11 residues in the CDR3. Trimming shortened V by 7 bases and J by 3 bases, and 6 bases separated the two germline ends. The CDR3, as DNA: TGTGCCAGCACCCCCGACTATGGCTACACCTTC. This translates into CASTPDYGYTF.